This TCR beta chain was captured by sequencing in a study of T cells in Graves' hyperthyroidism and ophthalmopathy. General study points: Also found in blood were most expanded thyroid clonotypes above 0.001.

The TCR beta CDR3 regions underwent amplification using RNA transcripts as the source. An initial round of RT-PCR targeting the TCR CDR3 relied on the HTBI primer set. TCRdb recomputed calls from the multiplex PCR reads with MiXCR, one row per CDR3 protein. The table includes about half a million distinct CDR3 sequences, just under 20% detected once. The V end was cut by 3 bases, the J end by 13 bases, with 10 bases between. Germline V gene data show CDR1 as MNHEY and CDR2 as SMNVEV (reference sequence). The CDR3 covers 12 residues. This clonotype was seen a handful of times. Its antigen remains unknown.

The J gene is TRBJ1-6, the V gene TRBV27; D ambiguous. This sequence originates from a man between 35 and 55 years old with Graves' ophthalmopathy. Material for sequencing was blood. CDR3 sequence: CASSLPGAPLHF. CDR3 nucleotide sequence: TGTGCCAGCAGTTTGCCCGGAGCTCCCCTCCACTTT.